The 18 T cell receptor beta chains in this list originate from one sample, sequenced in a study of Ad26.COV2.S vaccination and SARS-CoV-2 variants. TCRdb's table, derived via immunoSEQ multiplex PCR, lists solely in-frame clones and lacks some. The data contain about 350,000 clones, 70% to 90% of them seen just once; the ten biggest clones take up about 10%. Treatment defined: about 20 received Ad26.COV2.S at low or high dose, single or two shots; 5 received placebo; per-sample allocation not given. Samples were taken on day 63 after the first vaccine or placebo injection. The sequencing used peripheral blood, collected in a trial of Ad26.COV2.S vaccine versus placebo. These TCRs come from a person between 18 and 59 years old who received the Ad26.COV2.S COVID-19 vaccine or a placebo.

The genes are TRBV7-2 and TRBJ2-3, with 10 bases fitting TRBD1. V gave up 2 bases and J gave up 6 bases; unmatched junction bases: 5. Per germline, CDR1 SGHTA and CDR2 FQGNSA. This CDR3 is built from 15 residues. The CDR3 reads CASSLQTGGRDTQYF. The DNA of the CDR3 is TGTGCCAGCAGCTTACAGACAGGGGGCCGGGATACGCAGTATTTT.

V is TRBV10-3 and J is TRBJ2-2; tentative D call: TRBD1 (6 bases). The CDR3 has 15 residues. Trimming left V 2 bases short and J 5 bases short, with 12 bases between. CDR1 ENHRY and CDR2 SYGVKD come from the germline V gene. CDR3 residues: CAISENTGTTGELFF. The CDR3 DNA follows: TGTGCCATCAGTGAGAATACAGGGACGACCGGGGAGCTGTTTTTT.

Regarding this clone: One junction end disagrees with the germline gene, perhaps due to a read error. The gene calls are TRBV6-5 and TRBJ1-1, with unresolved D. The CDR3 has 10 amino acids. The germline CDR1 and CDR2 sequences are MNHEY and SVGAGI. The CDR3: CASRPSDFEF. In DNA, the CDR3 is TGTGCCAGCAGGCCCTCAGATTTCGAGTTT.

The V gene is TRBV18, the J gene TRBJ1-4; D is undetermined. V was pared by 0 bases and J by 7 bases, with 9 bases between. The CDR3 runs 14 residues. Germline V gene data show CDR1 as KGHSH and CDR2 as LQKENI. The chain's CDR3 is CASSPPPLGEKLFF. CDR3 DNA sequence: TGTGCCAGCTCACCACCCCCCTTGGGTGAAAAACTGTTTTTT.

This sequence joins TRBV19 and TRBJ2-1; D is unresolved. V lost 3 bases to trimming and J lost 4 bases, with 13 bases between them. Germline V gives CDR1 LNHDA, CDR2 SQIVND (reference sequence). The CDR3 is made up of 15 amino acids. The CDR3 is CASSILAAPYNEQFF. The CDR3 DNA reads as TGTGCCAGTAGTATTTTGGCGGCGCCGTACAATGAGCAGTTCTTC.

The J gene is TRBJ2-5, the V gene TRBV18; D possibly uses TRBD1 or TRBD2 (5 bases each). Germline V gene data show CDR1 as KGHSH and CDR2 as LQKENI. V was pared by 1 base and J by 4 bases, with 22 bases between. This CDR3 spans 18 amino acids. The CDR3 DNA sequence: TGTGCCAGCTCACCACGGGGACGGTCCTTACCCTCGAGAGAGACCCAGTACTTC. As protein: CASSPRGRSLPSRETQYF.

This clone was detected only once. This chain connects TRBV9 to TRBJ2-2, with TRBD1 matching over 8 bases. The CDR3 has 15 residues. Germline assignment: CDR1 SGDLS and CDR2 YYNGEE. The V gene end was trimmed by 0 bases and the J gene end by 6 bases; junction bases not matched to a gene: 4. CDR3 in DNA: TGTGCCAGCAGCGTAGTGGGGACAGGCCCCGGGGAGCTGTTTTTT. Protein sequence: CASSVVGTGPGELFF.

V usage is TRBV2 and J usage is TRBJ2-1, with 7 bases matching TRBD1. Germline V lookup: CDR1 SNHLY, CDR2 FYNNEI. The CDR3 is 13 residues long. V lost 6 bases, J lost 5 bases, and 4 bases stayed unmatched. CDR3 bases: TGTGCCAGCAGCCGGGACAGAAACAATGAGCAGTTCTTC. It yields the protein CASSRDRNNEQFF. The complete variable domain, with remaining parts taken from reference TRBV2 and TRBJ2-1, reads EPEVTQTPSHQVTQMGQEVILRCVPISNHLYFYWYRQILGQKVEFLVSFYNNEISEKSEIFDDQFSVERPDGSNFTLKIRSTKLEDSAMYFCASSRDRNNEQFFGPGTRLTVL.

J is TRBJ2-1 and V is TRBV3-1 (or the pseudogene TRBV3-2); 9 bases match TRBD2. Trimming removed 4 bases from V and 5 bases from J; junction bases left unmatched: 9. The V gene's germline CDR1 is LGHDT and CDR2 YNNKEL (reference sequence). The CDR3 consists of 16 residues. For the CDR3, the DNA is TGTGCCAGCAGCCTATTTAGCGGGAGTCCCAACAATGAGCAGTTCTTC. Amino acid sequence: CASSLFSGSPNNEQFF.

This rearrangement joins TRBV19 to TRBJ1-1; no clear D gene. The CDR3 loop spans 13 amino acids. Germline loops: CDR1 LNHDA, CDR2 SQIVND (reference sequence). V was shortened by 5 bases and J by 4 bases, with 11 bases between the two germline ends. The CDR3 DNA follows: TGTGCCAGTAGTCCTTCAAGTGGCACTGAAGCTTTCTTT. This codes for CASSPSSGTEAFF.

The rearrangement links TRBV11-2 to TRBJ2-1, with D hard to call. The germline CDR1 and CDR2 sequences are SGHAT and FQNNGV. The germline V and J ends were trimmed by 5 bases and 9 bases, with 20 bases remaining between them. This CDR3 contains 15 residues. In DNA form, the CDR3 reads TGTGCCAGCAGCCCGTTGGCGGAAAGGATGGGTGAGCAGTTCTTC. Translating it yields CASSPLAERMGEQFF.

This clone was picked up a small number of times. J is TRBJ1-5 and V is TRBV6-6; 10 positions match TRBD1. The CDR3 is 15 amino acids. V was clipped by 5 bases and J by 4 bases; unmatched bases: 5. Germline-derived CDR1 and CDR2 are MNHNY and SVGAGI (reference sequence). As DNA, the CDR3 is TGTGCCAGCAGTCAAAGGACAGGGGGGAATCAGCCCCAGCATTTT. Translation: CASSQRTGGNQPQHF.

This clone was recorded many times. This chain links TRBV6-4 with TRBJ2-2; the D call may be TRBD1 or TRBD2 (5 bases each). Deletions cut 6 bases from V and 4 bases from J, with 12 bases between. Per the germline V gene, CDR1 is MRHNA and CDR2 is SNTAGT. This CDR3 comprises 14 residues. The CDR3, as DNA: TGTGCCAGCAGCGGGGACGGTAGCACCGGGGAGCTGTTTTTT. Translating gives CASSGDGSTGELFF.

The V and J genes are TRBV7-2 and TRBJ1-2; TRBD1 aligns across 8 bases. J was trimmed by 8 bases and V by 5 bases; bases with no gene match: 10. The CDR3 covers 14 residues. The V gene's germline CDR1 is SGHTA and CDR2 FQGNSA. The CDR3 region is CASSPQPQGEGYTF. CDR3 DNA: TGTGCCAGCAGCCCGCAGCCACAGGGGGAGGGCTACACCTTC.

The table lists this clone with a few counts. The chain combines TRBV9 with TRBJ2-7; the match to TRBD2 covers 9 bases. Germline V CDR1 and CDR2: SGDLS, YYNGEE. This CDR3 is built from 14 residues. J lost 7 bases, V lost 0 bases, and 5 bases had no gene match. This chain's CDR3 is CASSVVSGSGEQYF. CDR3 DNA sequence: TGTGCCAGCAGCGTAGTTAGCGGGAGCGGTGAGCAGTACTTC.

The chain carries TRBV27 and TRBJ1-2, with no clear D. The CDR3 is 14 residues long. V was cut by 8 bases and J by 1 base, with 14 bases left in between. Germline V gene lookup returns CDR1 MNHEY and CDR2 SMNVEV (reference sequence). CDR3 DNA sequence: TGTGCCAGCTTCTCCACGGGCCTTAACTATGGCTACACCTTC. It yields the protein CASFSTGLNYGYTF.

As for this clone: In the same sample, other DNA sequences code for this CDR3. The chain couples TRBV24-1 to TRBJ2-3; the D gene could be TRBD1 or TRBD2 (5 bases each). With 3 bases removed from V and 1 base from J, the gap between germline ends came to 10 bases. Germline V gene data show CDR1 as KGHDR and CDR2 as SFDVKD. This CDR3 region has 15 residues. Written as DNA, the CDR3 is TGTGCCACCAGTGATAGTGGGGGAGGCACAGATACGCAGTATTTT. This translates into CATSDSGGGTDTQYF.

This chain links TRBV19 with TRBJ2-7; D is perhaps TRBD1 or TRBD2 (6 bases each). The CDR3 covers 17 residues. V was shortened by 8 bases and J by 4 bases, with 27 bases between the two germline ends. CDR1 LNHDA and CDR2 SQIVND come from the germline V gene (reference sequence). CDR3 in amino acids: CASAPEGGRQLSYEQYF. The CDR3 DNA reads TGTGCCAGTGCCCCCGAAGGGGGGCGCCAACTATCATACGAGCAGTACTTC.